These 9 T cell receptor beta chains came from one sample sequenced in a study of CXCR3-negative and CXCR3-positive naive CD8 T cells. Carrying UMI labels, the TRB cDNA libraries were prepared through 5' RACE. No DNA is given; TCRdb re-called the 5' RACE reads and lists each CDR3 protein once. The sample spans about 5,200 distinct CDR3 sequences; the ten largest clones claim 2.5% to 3.5%. Sample: naive CXCR3- CD8+ T cells from blood. The subset: CD45RO-CCR7+CD27+CD95- naive CD8+ T cells lacking CXCR3 (TNR3-). These receptors were collected from a human donor in good health. Some clones in this sample may be carry-over from other donors' samples.

The rearrangement uses TRBV29-1 and TRBJ1-1. The CDR3 covers 11 residues. The germline gives CDR1 SQVTM, CDR2 ANQGSEA. The CDR3 protein is CSVEGGTEAFF.

In terms of frequency, this clonotype is medium-sized (0.01 to 0.1%). V usage is TRBV2 and J usage is TRBJ2-3; TCRdb's D call, TRBD1, is unchecked because there is no DNA. This CDR3 region has 14 residues. The germline gives CDR1 SNHLY, CDR2 FYNNEI. This CDR3 reads CAKLGQANTDTQYF.

J is TRBJ2-3 and V is TRBV29-1; TCRdb proposes TRBD1, but this gene call is untestable without DNA. The germline gives CDR1 SQVTM, CDR2 ANQGSEA. The CDR3 runs to 15 residues. This chain's CDR3 is CSVEDGTGSTDTQYF.

This clonotype ranks as medium-sized (0.01 to 0.1%) in terms of frequency. J is TRBJ2-4 and V is TRBV7-9; the TRBD1 assignment by TCRdb is unverifiable without DNA. The CDR3 runs to 15 residues. Looked up from germline, CDR1 is SEHNR and CDR2 is FQNEAQ (reference sequence). CDR3 amino acids: CASSPPSVGTLTQYF.

This clonotype counts as medium-sized by frequency. This chain uses TRBV7-9 with TRBJ2-1; TCRdb indicates TRBD1, and absent DNA this call remains unverified. Germline values: CDR1 SEHNR, CDR2 FQNEAQ (reference sequence). The CDR3 is 16 amino acids. CDR3: CASSSFTGGGYNEQFF.

The CDR3 protein is CASGLVAAEAFF. The rearrangement links TRBV12-5 to TRBJ1-1. The germline V gene has CDR1 LGHNT and CDR2 FRNRAP. The CDR3 length is 12 residues. The variable domain in full, with the rest retrieved from reference TRBV12-5 and TRBJ1-1, is DARVTQTPRHKVTEMGQEVTMRCQPILGHNTVFWYRQTMMQGLELLAYFRNRAPLDDSGMPKDRFSAEMPDATLATLKIQPSEPRDSAVYFCASGLVAAEAFFGQGTRLTVV.

This clonotype is identified as medium-sized from frequency. The chain joins TRBV12-5 to TRBJ1-5; TCRdb's D call of TRBD1 is untestable without DNA. This CDR3 region has 11 residues. Looked up from germline, CDR1 is LGHNT and CDR2 is FRNRAP. The CDR3 is CASGFSRPQHF.

The chain combines TRBV29-1 with TRBJ1-2; TCRdb reports TRBD1, a call that lacks DNA to check it against. CDR3 length: 13 residues. Germline CDR1 is SQVTM and CDR2 is ANQGSEA. The CDR3 reads CSAETGVGYGYTF.

The chain has TRBV5-1 and TRBJ2-2; TCRdb picks TRBD1, but there is no DNA to check that call. This CDR3 has 16 amino acids. In germline, CDR1 is SGHRS, CDR2 YFSETQ. CDR3 in amino acids: CASSPGVRVSTGELFF.